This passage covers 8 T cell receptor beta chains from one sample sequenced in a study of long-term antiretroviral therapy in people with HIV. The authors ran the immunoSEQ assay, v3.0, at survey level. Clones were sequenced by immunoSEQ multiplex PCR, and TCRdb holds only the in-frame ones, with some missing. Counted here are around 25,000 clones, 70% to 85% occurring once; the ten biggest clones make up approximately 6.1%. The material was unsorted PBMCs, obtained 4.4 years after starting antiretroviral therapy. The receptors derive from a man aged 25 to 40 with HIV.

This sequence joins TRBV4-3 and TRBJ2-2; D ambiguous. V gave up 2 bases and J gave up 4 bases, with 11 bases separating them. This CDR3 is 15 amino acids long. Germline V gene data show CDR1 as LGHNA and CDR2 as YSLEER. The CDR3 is CASSQTKWSTGELFF. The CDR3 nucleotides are TGCGCCAGCAGCCAAACCAAGTGGAGCACCGGGGAGCTGTTTTTT.

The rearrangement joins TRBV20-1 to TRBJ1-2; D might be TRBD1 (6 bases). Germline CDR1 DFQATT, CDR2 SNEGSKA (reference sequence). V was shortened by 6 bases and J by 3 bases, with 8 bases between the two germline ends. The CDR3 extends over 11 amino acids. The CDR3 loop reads CSARGDYGYTF. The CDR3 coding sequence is TGCAGTGCGAGGGGGGACTATGGCTACACCTTC.

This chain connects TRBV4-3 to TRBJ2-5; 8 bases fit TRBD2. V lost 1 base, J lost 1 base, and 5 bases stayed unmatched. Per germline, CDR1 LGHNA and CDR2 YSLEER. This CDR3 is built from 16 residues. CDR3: CASSQVPGRAQETQYF. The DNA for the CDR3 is TGCGCCAGCAGCCAAGTCCCCGGGAGGGCCCAAGAGACCCAGTACTTC.

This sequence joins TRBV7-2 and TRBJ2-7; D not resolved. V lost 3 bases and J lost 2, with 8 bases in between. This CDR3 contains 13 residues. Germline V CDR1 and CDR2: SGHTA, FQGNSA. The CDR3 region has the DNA TGTGCCAGCAGCTTGGGCGGAACCTACGAGCAGTACTTC. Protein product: CASSLGGTYEQYF.

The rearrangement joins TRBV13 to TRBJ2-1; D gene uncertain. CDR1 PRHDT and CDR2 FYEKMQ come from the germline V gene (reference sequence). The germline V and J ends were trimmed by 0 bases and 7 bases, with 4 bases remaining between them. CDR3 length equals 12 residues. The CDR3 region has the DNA TGTGCCAGCAGCTTAGGTCGGAATGAGCAGTTCTTC. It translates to CASSLGRNEQFF.

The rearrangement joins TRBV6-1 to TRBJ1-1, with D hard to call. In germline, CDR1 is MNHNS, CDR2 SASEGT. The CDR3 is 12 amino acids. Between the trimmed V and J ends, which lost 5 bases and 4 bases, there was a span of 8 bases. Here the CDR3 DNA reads TGTGCCAGCAGTTTTCCGAGCACTGAAGCTTTCTTT. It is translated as CASSFPSTEAFF.

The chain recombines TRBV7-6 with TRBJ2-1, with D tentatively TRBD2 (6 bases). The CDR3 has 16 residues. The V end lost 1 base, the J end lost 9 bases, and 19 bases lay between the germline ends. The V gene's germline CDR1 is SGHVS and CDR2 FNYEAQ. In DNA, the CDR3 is TGTGCCAGCAGCTTAGGGGGGGACTCAAACGTCGGTGAGCAGTTCTTC. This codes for CASSLGGDSNVGEQFF.

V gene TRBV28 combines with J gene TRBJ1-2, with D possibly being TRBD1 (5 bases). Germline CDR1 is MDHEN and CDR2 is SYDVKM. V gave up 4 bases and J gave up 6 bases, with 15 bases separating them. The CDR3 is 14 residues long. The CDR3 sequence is CASSSPDTSNGYTF. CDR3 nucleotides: TGTGCCAGCAGTTCCCCGGACACTTCAAATGGCTACACCTTC.